This TCR beta chain is from a study of a mutant IDH1 vaccine in newly diagnosed glioma. Whole-study context: Onset of vaccination occurred 4-6 weeks following radiotherapy alone, or with temozolomide cycles.

The CDR3 runs 13 residues. Germline V gene data show CDR1 as LNHDA and CDR2 as SQIVND (reference sequence). Between the trimmed V and J ends, which lost 7 bases and 3 bases, there was a span of 12 bases. Concerning this clone itself: What it binds is not known.

Clones were read by immunoSEQ multiplex PCR, and TCRdb kept only the in-frame ones, dropping some. The sample yields 20,000 to 30,000 clones, 75% to 90% seen once. Documented time point: week 35, safety follow-up. Vaccinated patients received 300 ug of mutant IDH1 20-mer peptide per dose, with topical imiquimod. Sequences were derived from PBMCs, sampled from a glioma patient whose treatment included an IDH1 peptide vaccine. V usage is TRBV19 and J usage is TRBJ1-2; D uncertain. This receptor was taken from a young man with glioma. The chain's CDR3 is CASIPDGDYGYTF. The CDR3 region has the DNA TGTGCCAGTATCCCCGACGGGGACTATGGCTACACCTTC.